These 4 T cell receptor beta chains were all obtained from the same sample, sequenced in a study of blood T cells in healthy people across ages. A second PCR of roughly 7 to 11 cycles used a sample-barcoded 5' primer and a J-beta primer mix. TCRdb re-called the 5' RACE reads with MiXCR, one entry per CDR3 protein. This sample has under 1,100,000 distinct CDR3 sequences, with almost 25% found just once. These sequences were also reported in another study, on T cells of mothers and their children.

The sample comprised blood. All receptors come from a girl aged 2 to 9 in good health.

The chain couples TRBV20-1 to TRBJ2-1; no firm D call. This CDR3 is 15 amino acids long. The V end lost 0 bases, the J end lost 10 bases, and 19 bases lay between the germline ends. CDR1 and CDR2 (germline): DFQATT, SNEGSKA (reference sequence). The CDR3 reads CSARDEAYSEMEQFF. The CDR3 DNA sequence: TGCAGTGCTAGAGATGAAGCCTACTCTGAGATGGAGCAGTTCTTC.

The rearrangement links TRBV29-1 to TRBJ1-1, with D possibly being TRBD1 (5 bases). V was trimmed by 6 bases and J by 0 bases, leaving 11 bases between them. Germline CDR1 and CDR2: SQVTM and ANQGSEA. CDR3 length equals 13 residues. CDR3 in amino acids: CSVDQGLNTEAFF. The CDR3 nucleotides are TGCAGCGTGGACCAGGGCCTGAACACTGAAGCTTTCTTT.

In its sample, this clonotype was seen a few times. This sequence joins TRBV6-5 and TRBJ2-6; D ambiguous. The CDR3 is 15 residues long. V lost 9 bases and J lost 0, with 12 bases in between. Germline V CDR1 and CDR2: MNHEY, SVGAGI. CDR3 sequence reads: CASRRHFSGANVLTF. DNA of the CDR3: TGTGCCAGTCGAAGGCATTTCTCTGGGGCCAACGTCCTGACTTTC.

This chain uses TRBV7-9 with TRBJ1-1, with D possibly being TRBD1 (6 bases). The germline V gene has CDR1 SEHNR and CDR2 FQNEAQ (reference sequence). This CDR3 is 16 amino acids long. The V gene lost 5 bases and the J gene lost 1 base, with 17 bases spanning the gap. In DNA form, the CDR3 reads TGTGCCAGCAGCCCCCGGGACATCCTCTCGAACACTGAAGCTTTCTTT. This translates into CASSPRDILSNTEAFF.